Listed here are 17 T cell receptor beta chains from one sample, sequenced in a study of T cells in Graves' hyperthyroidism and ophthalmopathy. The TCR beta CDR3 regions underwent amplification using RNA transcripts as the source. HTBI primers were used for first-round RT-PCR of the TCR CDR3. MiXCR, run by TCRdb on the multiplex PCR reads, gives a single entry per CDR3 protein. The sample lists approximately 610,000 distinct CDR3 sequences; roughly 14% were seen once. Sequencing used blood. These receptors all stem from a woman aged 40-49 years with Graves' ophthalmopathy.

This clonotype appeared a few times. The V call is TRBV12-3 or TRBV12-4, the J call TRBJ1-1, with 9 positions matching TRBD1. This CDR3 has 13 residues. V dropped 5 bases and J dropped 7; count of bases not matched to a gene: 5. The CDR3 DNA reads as TGTGCCAGCAGTCCTGGACAGGGGTTTGAAGCTTTCTTT. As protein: CASSPGQGFEAFF.

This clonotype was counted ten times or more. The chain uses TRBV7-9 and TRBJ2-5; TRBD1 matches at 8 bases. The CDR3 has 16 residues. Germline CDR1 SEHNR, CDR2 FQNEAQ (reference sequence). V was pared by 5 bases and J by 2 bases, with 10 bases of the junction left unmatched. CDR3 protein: CASSRNRQGTQETQYF. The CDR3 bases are TGTGCCAGCAGCCGAAACCGACAGGGGACTCAAGAGACCCAGTACTTC.

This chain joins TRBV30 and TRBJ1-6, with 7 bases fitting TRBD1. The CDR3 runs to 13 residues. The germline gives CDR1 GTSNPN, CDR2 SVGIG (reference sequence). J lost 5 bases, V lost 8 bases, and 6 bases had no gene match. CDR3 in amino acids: CARTGTDNSPLHF. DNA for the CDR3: TGTGCCCGGACCGGGACAGATAATTCACCCCTCCACTTT.

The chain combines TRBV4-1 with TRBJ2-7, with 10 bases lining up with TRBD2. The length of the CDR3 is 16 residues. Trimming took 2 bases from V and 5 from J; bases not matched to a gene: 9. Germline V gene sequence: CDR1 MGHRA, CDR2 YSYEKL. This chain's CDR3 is CASSQTVASGSDEQYF. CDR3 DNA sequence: TGCGCCAGCAGCCAAACGGTGGCTAGCGGGAGCGACGAGCAGTACTTC.

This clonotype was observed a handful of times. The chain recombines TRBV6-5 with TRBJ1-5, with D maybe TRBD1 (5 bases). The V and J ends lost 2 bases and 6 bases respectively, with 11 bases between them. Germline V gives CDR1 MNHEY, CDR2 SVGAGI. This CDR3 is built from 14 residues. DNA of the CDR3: TGTGCCAGCAGTTACGGGGGGAACGGTCAGCCCCAGCATTTT. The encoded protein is CASSYGGNGQPQHF.

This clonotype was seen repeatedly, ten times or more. CDR3 coding DNA: TGTGCCAGTAGTATTTCTACTAGTTTAGGCGGGGAGCTGTTTTTT. As protein: CASSISTSLGGELFF. The rearrangement joins TRBV19 to TRBJ2-2, with D tentatively TRBD2 (5 bases). Germline V gene data show CDR1 as LNHDA and CDR2 as SQIVND (reference sequence). The CDR3 consists of 15 residues. V was cut by 3 bases and J by 7 bases, with 15 bases left in between.

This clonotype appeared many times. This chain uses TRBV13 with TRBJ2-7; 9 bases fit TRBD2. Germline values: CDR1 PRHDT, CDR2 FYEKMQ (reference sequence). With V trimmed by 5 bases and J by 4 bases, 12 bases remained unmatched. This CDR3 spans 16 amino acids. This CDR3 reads CASSTLAGERLYEQYF. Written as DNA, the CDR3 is TGTGCCAGCAGCACCTTAGCGGGAGAAAGATTATACGAGCAGTACTTC.

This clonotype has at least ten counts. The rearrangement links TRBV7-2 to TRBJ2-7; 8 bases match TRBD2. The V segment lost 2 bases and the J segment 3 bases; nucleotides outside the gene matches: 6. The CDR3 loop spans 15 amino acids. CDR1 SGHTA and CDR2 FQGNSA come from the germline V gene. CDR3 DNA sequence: TGTGCCAGCAGCTTACAAGCGGGAGCCTTCTACGAGCAGTACTTC. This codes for CASSLQAGAFYEQYF.

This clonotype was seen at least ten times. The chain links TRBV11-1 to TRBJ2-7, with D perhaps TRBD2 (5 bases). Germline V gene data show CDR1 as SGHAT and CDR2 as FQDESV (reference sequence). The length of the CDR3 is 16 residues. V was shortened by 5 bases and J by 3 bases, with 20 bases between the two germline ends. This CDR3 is CASSPDLGGINYEQYF. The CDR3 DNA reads TGTGCCAGCAGCCCCGACCTCGGAGGCATTAACTACGAGCAGTACTTC.

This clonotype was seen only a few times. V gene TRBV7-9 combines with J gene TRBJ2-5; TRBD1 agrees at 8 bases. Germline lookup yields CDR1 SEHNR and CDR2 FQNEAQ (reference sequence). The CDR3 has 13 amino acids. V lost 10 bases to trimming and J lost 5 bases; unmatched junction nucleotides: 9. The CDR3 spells CATRTGRLETQYF. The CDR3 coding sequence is TGTGCCACCCGGACAGGGCGTCTTGAGACCCAGTACTTC. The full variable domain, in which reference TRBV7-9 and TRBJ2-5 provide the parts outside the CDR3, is DTGVSQNPRHKITKRGQNVTFRCDPISEHNRLYWYRQTLGQGPEFLTYFQNEAQLEKSRLLSDRFSAERPKGSFSTLEIQRTEQGDSAMYLCATRTGRLETQYFGPGTRLLVL.

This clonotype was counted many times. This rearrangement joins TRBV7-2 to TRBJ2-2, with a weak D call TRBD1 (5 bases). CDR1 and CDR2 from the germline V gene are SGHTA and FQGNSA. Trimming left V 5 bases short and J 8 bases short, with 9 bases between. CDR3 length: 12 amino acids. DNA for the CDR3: TGTGCCAGCAGCCAAAGGGGAGGGGAGCTGTTTTTT. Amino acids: CASSQRGGELFF.

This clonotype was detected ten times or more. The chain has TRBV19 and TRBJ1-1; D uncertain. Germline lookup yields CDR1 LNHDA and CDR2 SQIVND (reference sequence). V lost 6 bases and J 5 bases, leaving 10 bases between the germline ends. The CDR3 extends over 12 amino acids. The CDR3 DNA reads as TGTGCCAGTAGCGAGGGTAAGACTGAAGCTTTCTTT. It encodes CASSEGKTEAFF.

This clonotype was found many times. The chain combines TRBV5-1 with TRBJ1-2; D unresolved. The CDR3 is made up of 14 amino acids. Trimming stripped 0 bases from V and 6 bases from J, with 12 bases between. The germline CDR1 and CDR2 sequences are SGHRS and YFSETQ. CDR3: CASSLATREDGYTF. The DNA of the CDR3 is TGCGCCAGCAGCTTGGCGACAAGGGAGGATGGCTACACCTTC.

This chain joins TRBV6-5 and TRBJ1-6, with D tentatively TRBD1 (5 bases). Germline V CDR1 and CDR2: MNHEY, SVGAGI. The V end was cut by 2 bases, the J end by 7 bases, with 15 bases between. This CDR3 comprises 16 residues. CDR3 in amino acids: CASSYVPGRENSPLHF. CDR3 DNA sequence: TGTGCCAGCAGTTACGTCCCGGGGCGCGAAAATTCACCCCTCCACTTT.

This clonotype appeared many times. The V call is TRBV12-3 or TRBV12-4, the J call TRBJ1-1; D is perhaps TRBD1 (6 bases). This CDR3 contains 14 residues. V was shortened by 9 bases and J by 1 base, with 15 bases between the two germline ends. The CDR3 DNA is TGTGCCAGTACCCTGGGACATTCGAACACTGAAGCTTTCTTT. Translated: CASTLGHSNTEAFF.

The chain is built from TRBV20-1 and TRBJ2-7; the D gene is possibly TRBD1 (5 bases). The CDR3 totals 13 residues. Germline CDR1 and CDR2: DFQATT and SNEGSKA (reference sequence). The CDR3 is CRADNDRPYEQYF. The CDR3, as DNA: TGCAGAGCCGATAATGACAGACCCTACGAGCAGTACTTC.

The CDR3 spells CSAREGRGGKVQPQHF. The CDR3 DNA reads as TGCAGTGCTAGAGAGGGGCGGGGGGGCAAGGTTCAGCCCCAGCATTTT. This chain links TRBV20-1 with TRBJ1-5, with a tentative D call TRBD1 (6 bases). V was pared by 0 bases and J by 6 bases, with 18 bases between. CDR3 length equals 16 residues. CDR1 is DFQATT and CDR2 is SNEGSKA in the germline V gene (reference sequence).